Below, 22 T cell receptor beta chains from the same sample are listed, as sequenced in a study of T cells in Graves' hyperthyroidism and ophthalmopathy. Regions amplified from RNA transcripts were the TCR beta CDR3 regions. HTBI primers drove first-round RT-PCR of the TCR CDR3. In TCRdb, the multiplex PCR reads were re-called with MiXCR into one record per CDR3 protein. The sample contains roughly 93,000 distinct CDR3 sequences, approximately 40% of which appear only once. Sequencing was carried out using peripheral blood or thyroid tissue (not recorded which). The source of these receptors is a woman between 25 and 40 years old with Graves' hyperthyroidism.

This clonotype has just one count. The junction departs from germline at one end; a sequencing error may be responsible. The chain employs TRBV10-1 and TRBJ2-3; D remains unclear. CDR1 is WNHNN, CDR2 SYGVQD, per germline (reference sequence). This CDR3 is 13 amino acids long. CDR3 loop: CASSEFLTDTQYF. As DNA, the CDR3 is TGCGCCAGCAGCGAGTTTCTCACAGATACGCAGTATTTT.

Note on this clonotype: One junction end disagrees with the germline gene, perhaps due to a read error. The chain couples TRBV10-3 to TRBJ1-1; D gene uncertain. Germline CDR1 and CDR2: ENHRY and SYGVKD. There are 13 residues in the CDR3. The CDR3 DNA is TGTGCCATCAGTCCCGGCAGCGGCACTGAAGCCTTCTTT. Encoded protein: CAISPGSGTEAFF.

Note on this clonotype: This sequence may be a read error, since a much larger clone differs from it by one base. V is TRBV7-3 and J is TRBJ2-1; either TRBD1 or TRBD2 may fit D (5 bases each). There are 13 residues in the CDR3. Germline CDR1 is SGHTA and CDR2 is FQGTGA. The CDR3 nucleotides are TGTGCCAGCGGCTTAACGGGACGGGTGGAGCAGTTCTTC. This sequence encodes CASGLTGRVEQFF.

Remarks on this clonotype: The final CDR3 position lacks the conserved phenylalanine or tryptophan, pointing to a likely read error. The chain's CDR3 is CSVAWQGANTEAFS. The CDR3 bases are TGCAGCGTTGCGTGGCAGGGGGCGAACACTGAAGCTTTCTCT. The chain couples TRBV29-1 to TRBJ1-1; 8 nucleotides agree with TRBD1. J gave up 1 base and V 4 bases, and 5 bases lay outside the gene matches. The CDR3 contains 14 residues. Germline V CDR1 and CDR2: SQVTM, ANQGSEA.

Ten or more counts support this clonotype. V and J are TRBV5-1 and TRBJ2-3; 9 positions agree with TRBD1. This CDR3 contains 15 residues. V was clipped by 0 bases and J by 6 bases; unmatched bases: 5. The germline V gene encodes CDR1 SGHRS and CDR2 YFSETQ. CDR3 DNA: TGCGCCAGCAGCTTGGGGGACAGGGACTTCGATACGCAGTATTTT. Amino acids: CASSLGDRDFDTQYF.

The chain is built from TRBV30 and TRBJ1-3; no clear D gene. There are 13 residues in the CDR3. Germline CDR1 reads GTSNPN; CDR2 reads SVGIG (reference sequence). In DNA, the CDR3 is TGTGCGTCGGGAGCTCGCTCTGGAAACACCATATATTTT. It translates to CASGARSGNTIYF.

At least ten counts were recorded for this clonotype. The chain joins TRBV20-1 to TRBJ1-6; D is uncertain. Germline assignment: CDR1 DFQATT and CDR2 SNEGSKA (reference sequence). V gave up 6 bases and J gave up 6 bases, with 6 bases separating them. CDR3 length equals 11 residues. DNA of the CDR3: TGCAGTGCACCCTTTAATTCACCCCTCCACTTT. The encoded protein is CSAPFNSPLHF.

The sample holds many counts of this clonotype. The V gene is TRBV28, the J gene TRBJ1-5; no reliable D call. CDR1 and CDR2 from the germline V gene are MDHEN and SYDVKM. V gave up 5 bases and J gave up 9 bases, with 14 bases separating them. The length of the CDR3 is 13 residues. The CDR3 is CASSPPGRRPQHF. CDR3 sequence (DNA): TGTGCCAGCAGTCCCCCCGGTAGGCGGCCCCAGCATTTT.

This clonotype was seen at least ten times. V gene TRBV10-2 combines with J gene TRBJ2-3, with 10 bases fitting TRBD2. This CDR3 spans 15 amino acids. Germline V lookup: CDR1 WSHSY, CDR2 SAAADI. V shed 6 bases, J shed 1 base, and the junction held 4 bases outside the gene matches. CDR3 loop: CASSLTSGGTDTQYF. CDR3 coding DNA: TGCGCCAGCAGCTTAACTAGCGGGGGCACAGATACGCAGTATTTT.

Many counts were recorded for this clonotype. The chain couples TRBV7-9 to TRBJ1-1; D remains unclear. V lost 5 bases and J 4 bases, leaving 14 bases between the germline ends. The CDR3 runs 14 residues. The germline V gene encodes CDR1 SEHNR and CDR2 FQNEAQ (reference sequence). The CDR3 spells CASSLDGGGTEAFF. The CDR3 coding sequence is TGTGCCAGCAGCCTAGACGGTGGAGGCACTGAAGCTTTCTTT.

About this clonotype itself: A read error may be the cause here, since a much bigger clone is one base away. The V gene is TRBV20-1, the J gene TRBJ2-3; D assignment may be TRBD1 or TRBD2 (5 bases each). Trimming pared 4 bases from V and 5 bases from J, leaving 13 bases between. CDR3 length: 13 amino acids. Per the germline V gene, CDR1 is DFQATT and CDR2 is SNEGSKA (reference sequence). The CDR3 nucleotides are TGCAGTGCTAACCGGGGCTTCAGAGATACGCAGTATTTT. Encoded protein: CSANRGFRDTQYF.

This clonotype occurred many times. The genes are TRBV11-2 and TRBJ1-2; 8 bases are shared with TRBD1. Germline CDR1 reads SGHAT; CDR2 reads FQNNGV. With 5 bases clipped from V and 8 bases from J, the junction kept 7 bases outside the gene matches. The CDR3 has 13 amino acids. The DNA for the CDR3 is TGTGCCAGCAGCCCCGGGACAGGTCTGGGCTACACCTTC. This encodes CASSPGTGLGYTF. The full variable domain, with the rest looked up from reference TRBV11-2 and TRBJ1-2, is EAGVAQSPRYKIIEKRQSVAFWCNPISGHATLYWYQQILGQGPKLLIQFQNNGVVDDSQLPKDRFSAERLKGVDSTLKIQPAKLEDSAVYLCASSPGTGLGYTFGSGTRLTVV.

The chain combines TRBV5-1 with TRBJ2-2, with D perhaps matching TRBD1 (6 bases). V was cut by 4 bases and J by 2 bases, with 9 bases left in between. This CDR3 has 14 residues. Germline CDR1 and CDR2: SGHRS and YFSETQ. The CDR3 loop reads CASSDRLNTGELFF. CDR3 DNA sequence: TGCGCCAGCAGCGACAGGTTAAACACCGGGGAGCTGTTTTTT.

As regards this clonotype: An end of the junction does not agree with germline; a read error may underlie this. V is TRBV29-1 and J is TRBJ1-2; no clear D gene. The CDR3 is 12 residues long. Germline V lookup: CDR1 SQVTM, CDR2 ANQGSEA. The CDR3 region has the DNA TGCAGCGTTGAAGGGCAGGTCTATGGCTACGCCTTC. Translating gives CSVEGQVYGYAF.

The chain uses TRBV6-4 and TRBJ2-7, with TRBD1 matching 8 bases. This CDR3 region has 14 residues. The V and J ends lost 4 bases and 6 bases, in that order; junction bases with no gene match: 8. Looked up from germline, CDR1 is MRHNA and CDR2 is SNTAGT. CDR3 sequence: CASSASRQGSEQYF. The CDR3 DNA sequence: TGTGCCAGCAGTGCCTCCAGACAGGGGAGCGAGCAGTACTTC.

This clonotype was seen repeatedly, ten times or more. In DNA, the CDR3 is TGTGCCAGCAGTCGATCGCGGGGAGAGCACTCACCCCTCCACTTT. Translation: CASSRSRGEHSPLHF. The rearrangement links TRBV6-5 to TRBJ1-6; no definite D call. The CDR3 is 15 amino acids. V was trimmed by 5 bases and J by 10 bases, leaving 18 bases between them. The germline V gene has CDR1 MNHEY and CDR2 SVGAGI.

This clonotype was detected many times. This chain uses TRBV10-2 with TRBJ2-7; D remains ambiguous. The CDR3 spans 15 residues. Trimming removed 2 bases from V and 2 bases from J, with 13 bases in between. Germline V gene sequence: CDR1 WSHSY, CDR2 SAAADI. CDR3 coding DNA: TGCGCCAGCAGTGAGGGTAATAGCTCCCCCTACGAGCAGTACTTC. This translates into CASSEGNSSPYEQYF.

This chain connects TRBV27 to TRBJ1-1, with 7 bases identical to TRBD1. The CDR3 has 15 amino acids. V lost 5 bases, J lost 4 bases, and 10 bases stayed unmatched. CDR1 and CDR2 from the germline V gene are MNHEY and SMNVEV (reference sequence). Here the CDR3 reads CASSLNRGLGTEAFF. DNA of the CDR3: TGTGCCAGCAGTCTAAACAGGGGTCTGGGCACTGAAGCTTTCTTT.

The chain combines TRBV15 with TRBJ1-1; 7 positions match TRBD1. CDR1 and CDR2 from the germline V gene are LNHNV and YYDKDF (reference sequence). This CDR3 comprises 14 residues. With 3 bases clipped from V and 4 bases from J, the junction kept 5 bases outside the gene matches. The CDR3 sequence: CATSSEGTVTEAFF. DNA of the CDR3: TGTGCCACCAGCAGCGAAGGGACAGTCACTGAAGCTTTCTTT.

This clonotype was counted ten times or more. The chain employs TRBV6-5 and TRBJ2-7; 8 nucleotides line up with TRBD2. From germline, CDR1 is MNHEY and CDR2 SVGAGI. Trimming at V came to 6 bases and at J to 6 bases, leaving 13 bases not matched to a gene. The CDR3 consists of 15 residues. The DNA of the CDR3 is TGTGCCAGCAGGAGAGGACTAGCCGGAACGCGCGAGCAGTACTTC. Its translation is CASRRGLAGTREQYF.

This clonotype came up a few times. This chain links TRBV24-1 with TRBJ2-5, with a tentative D call TRBD1 (6 bases). The length of the CDR3 is 15 residues. From germline, CDR1 is KGHDR and CDR2 SFDVKD. Trimming removed 4 bases at V and 9 bases at J, with 20 bases between. In DNA, the CDR3 is TGTGCCACCAGTGAAACAGGGAGACCGAATCAGCCCCAGTACTTC. It yields the protein CATSETGRPNQPQYF.

This chain links TRBV11-1 with TRBJ2-5; perhaps TRBD2 as D (6 bases). Germline assignment: CDR1 SGHAT and CDR2 FQDESV (reference sequence). There are 15 residues in the CDR3. CDR3 bases: TGTGCTCGCGGACGTGGGAGCCTGGGAGGAGAGACCCAGTACTTC. Translated, it gives CARGRGSLGGETQYF.